This T cell receptor (beta chain) was recorded in a study of blood T cell repertoires in COVID-19. Assay used: immunoSEQ multiplex PCR; TCRdb lists only in-frame clones, some missing. The data contain 50,000 to 60,000 clones, approximately 88% of them singletons. The sequence came from a man aged 40-49 years with COVID-19, enrolled during active disease. The sample consisted of peripheral blood.

CDR3 protein: CSVPDRSNTEAFF. The CDR3 DNA reads TGCAGCGTCCCCGATAGATCGAACACTGAAGCTTTCTTT. The rearrangement uses TRBV29-1 and TRBJ1-1, with D unclear. V lost 6 bases to trimming and J lost 1 base, with 12 bases between them. CDR1 is SQVTM and CDR2 is ANQGSEA in the germline V gene. The CDR3 has 13 amino acids.